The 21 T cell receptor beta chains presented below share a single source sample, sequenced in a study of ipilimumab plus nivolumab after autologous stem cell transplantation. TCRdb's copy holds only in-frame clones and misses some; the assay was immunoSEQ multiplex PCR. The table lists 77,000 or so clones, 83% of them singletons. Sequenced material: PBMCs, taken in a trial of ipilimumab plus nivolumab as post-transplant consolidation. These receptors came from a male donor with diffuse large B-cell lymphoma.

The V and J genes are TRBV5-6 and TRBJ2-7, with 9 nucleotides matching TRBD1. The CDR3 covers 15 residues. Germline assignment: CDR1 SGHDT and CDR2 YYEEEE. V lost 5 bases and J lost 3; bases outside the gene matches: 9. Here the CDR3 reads CASRQTGGAYYEQYF. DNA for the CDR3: TGTGCCAGCAGGCAAACAGGGGGCGCTTACTACGAGCAGTACTTC.

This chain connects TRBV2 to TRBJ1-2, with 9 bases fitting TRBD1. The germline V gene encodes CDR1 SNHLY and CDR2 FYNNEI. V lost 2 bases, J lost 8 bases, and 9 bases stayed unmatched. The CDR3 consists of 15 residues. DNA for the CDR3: TGTGCCAGCAGTGAAATTAGGACAGGGGCTCGGGGCTACACCTTC. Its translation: CASSEIRTGARGYTF.

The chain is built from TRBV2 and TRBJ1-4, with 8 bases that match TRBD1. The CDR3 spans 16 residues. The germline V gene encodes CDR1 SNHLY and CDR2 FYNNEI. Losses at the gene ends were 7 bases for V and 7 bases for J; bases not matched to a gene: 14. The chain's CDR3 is CASIFFSRGLGEKLFF. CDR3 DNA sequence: TGTGCCAGCATTTTTTTCTCCAGGGGGCTGGGTGAAAAACTGTTTTTT.

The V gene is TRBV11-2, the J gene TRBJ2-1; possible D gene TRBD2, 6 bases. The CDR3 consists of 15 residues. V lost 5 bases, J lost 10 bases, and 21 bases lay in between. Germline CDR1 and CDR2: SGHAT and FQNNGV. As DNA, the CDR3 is TGTGCCAGCAGCGCGTCACTAGGGACTGGCCGGGAGCAGTTCTTC. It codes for CASSASLGTGREQFF. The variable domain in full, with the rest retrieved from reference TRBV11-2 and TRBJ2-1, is EAGVAQSPRYKIIEKRQSVAFWCNPISGHATLYWYQQILGQGPKLLIQFQNNGVVDDSQLPKDRFSAERLKGVDSTLKIQPAKLEDSAVYLCASSASLGTGREQFFGPGTRLTVL.

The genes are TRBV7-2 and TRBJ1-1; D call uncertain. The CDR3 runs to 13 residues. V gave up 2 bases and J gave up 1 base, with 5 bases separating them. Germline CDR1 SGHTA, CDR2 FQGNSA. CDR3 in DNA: TGTGCCAGCAGCTTAAACCGGAACACTGAAGCTTTCTTT. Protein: CASSLNRNTEAFF.

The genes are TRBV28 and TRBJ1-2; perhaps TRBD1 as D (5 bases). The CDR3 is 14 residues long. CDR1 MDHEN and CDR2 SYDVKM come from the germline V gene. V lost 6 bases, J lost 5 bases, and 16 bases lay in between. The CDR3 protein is CASSLGGIVYGYTF. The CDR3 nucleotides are TGTGCCAGCAGCTTGGGGGGGATCGTATATGGCTACACCTTC.

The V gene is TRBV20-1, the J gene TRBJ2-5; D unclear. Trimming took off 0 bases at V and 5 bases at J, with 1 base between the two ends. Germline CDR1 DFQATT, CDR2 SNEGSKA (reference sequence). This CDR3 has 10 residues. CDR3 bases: TGCAGTGCTAGAGATGAGACCCAGTACTTC. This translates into CSARDETQYF.

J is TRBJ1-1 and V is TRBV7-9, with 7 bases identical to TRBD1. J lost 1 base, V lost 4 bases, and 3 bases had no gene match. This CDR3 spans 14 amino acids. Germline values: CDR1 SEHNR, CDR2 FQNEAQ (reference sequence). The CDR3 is CASSWGQKNTEAFF. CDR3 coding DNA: TGTGCCAGCAGCTGGGGACAGAAGAACACTGAAGCTTTCTTT.

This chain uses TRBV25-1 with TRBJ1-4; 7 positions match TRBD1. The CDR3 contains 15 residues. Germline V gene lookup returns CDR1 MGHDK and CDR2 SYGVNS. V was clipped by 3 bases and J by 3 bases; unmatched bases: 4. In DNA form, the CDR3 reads TGTGCCAGCAGTGATACAGGGACAGCTAATGAAAAACTGTTTTTT. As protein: CASSDTGTANEKLFF.

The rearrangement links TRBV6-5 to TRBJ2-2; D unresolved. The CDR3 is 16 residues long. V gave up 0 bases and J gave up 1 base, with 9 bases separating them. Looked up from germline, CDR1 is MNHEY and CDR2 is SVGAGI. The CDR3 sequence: CASSYSMGENTGELFF. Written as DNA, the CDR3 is TGTGCCAGCAGTTACTCGATGGGTGAGAACACCGGGGAGCTGTTTTTT.

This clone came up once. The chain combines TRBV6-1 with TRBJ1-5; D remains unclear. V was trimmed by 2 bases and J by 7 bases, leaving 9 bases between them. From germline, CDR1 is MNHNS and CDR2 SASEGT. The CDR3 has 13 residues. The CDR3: CASSEFRAQPQHF. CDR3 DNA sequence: TGTGCCAGCAGTGAATTTCGCGCCCAGCCCCAGCATTTT.

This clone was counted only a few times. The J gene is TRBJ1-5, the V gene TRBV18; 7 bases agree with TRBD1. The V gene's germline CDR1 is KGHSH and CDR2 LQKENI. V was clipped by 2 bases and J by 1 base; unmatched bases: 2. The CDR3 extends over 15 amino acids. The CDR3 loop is CASSPRGQSNQPQHF. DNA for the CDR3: TGTGCCAGCTCACCAAGGGGGCAGAGCAATCAGCCCCAGCATTTT.

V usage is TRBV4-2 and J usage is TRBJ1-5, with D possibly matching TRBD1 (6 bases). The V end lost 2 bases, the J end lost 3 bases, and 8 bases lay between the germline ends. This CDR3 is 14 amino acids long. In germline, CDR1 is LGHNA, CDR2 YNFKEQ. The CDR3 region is CASSQPGHNQPQHF. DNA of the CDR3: TGTGCCAGCAGCCAACCGGGACACAATCAGCCCCAGCATTTT.

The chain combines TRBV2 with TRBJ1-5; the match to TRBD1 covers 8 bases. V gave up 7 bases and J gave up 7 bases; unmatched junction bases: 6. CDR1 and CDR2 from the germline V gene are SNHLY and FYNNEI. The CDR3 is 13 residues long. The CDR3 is CASTQGAGQPQHF. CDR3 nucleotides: TGTGCCAGCACCCAGGGGGCTGGGCAGCCCCAGCATTTT.

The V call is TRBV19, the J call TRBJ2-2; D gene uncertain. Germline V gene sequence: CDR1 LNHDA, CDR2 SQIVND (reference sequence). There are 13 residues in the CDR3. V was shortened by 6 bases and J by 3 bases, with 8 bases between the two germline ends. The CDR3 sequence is CASRGFDTGELFF. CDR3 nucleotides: TGTGCCAGTAGGGGATTCGACACCGGGGAGCTGTTTTTT.

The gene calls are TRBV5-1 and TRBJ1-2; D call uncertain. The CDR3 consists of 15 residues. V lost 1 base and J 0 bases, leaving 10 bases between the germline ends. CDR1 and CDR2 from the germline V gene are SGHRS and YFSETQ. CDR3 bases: TGCGCCAGCAGCTTGAGGGCCAGCTCTAACTATGGCTACACCTTC. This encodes CASSLRASSNYGYTF.

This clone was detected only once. The CDR3 DNA is TGTGCCAGCAGCTTGGCGGGGGTTGCCGGGGAGCTGTTTTTT. Amino acid sequence: CASSLAGVAGELFF. V gene TRBV7-9 combines with J gene TRBJ2-2, with 7 bases lining up with TRBD2. This CDR3 spans 14 amino acids. Trimming at V came to 3 bases and at J to 6 bases, leaving 4 bases not matched to a gene. Germline values: CDR1 SEHNR, CDR2 FQNEAQ (reference sequence). Full variable domain (rest looked up from reference TRBV7-9 and TRBJ2-2): DTGVSQNPRHKITKRGQNVTFRCDPISEHNRLYWYRQTLGQGPEFLTYFQNEAQLEKSRLLSDRFSAERPKGSFSTLEIQRTEQGDSAMYLCASSLAGVAGELFFGEGSRLTVL.

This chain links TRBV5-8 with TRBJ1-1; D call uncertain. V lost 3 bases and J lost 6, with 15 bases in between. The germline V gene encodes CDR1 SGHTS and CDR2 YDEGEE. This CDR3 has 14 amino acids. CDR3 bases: TGTGCCAGCAGCTCAACTAGGGTGGGCGCTGAAGCTTTCTTT. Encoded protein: CASSSTRVGAEAFF.

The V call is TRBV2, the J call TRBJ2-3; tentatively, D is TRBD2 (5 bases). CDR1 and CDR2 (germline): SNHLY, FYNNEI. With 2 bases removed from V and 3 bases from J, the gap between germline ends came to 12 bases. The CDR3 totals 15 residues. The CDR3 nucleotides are TGTGCCAGCAGTGAAATAGCGAGGCGGACAGATACGCAGTATTTT. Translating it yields CASSEIARRTDTQYF.

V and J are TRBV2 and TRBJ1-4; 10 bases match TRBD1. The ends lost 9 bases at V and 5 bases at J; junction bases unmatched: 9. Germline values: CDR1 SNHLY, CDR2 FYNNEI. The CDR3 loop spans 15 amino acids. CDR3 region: CASNDRDRGNEKLFF. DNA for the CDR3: TGTGCCAGTAACGACCGGGACAGGGGCAATGAAAAACTGTTTTTT.

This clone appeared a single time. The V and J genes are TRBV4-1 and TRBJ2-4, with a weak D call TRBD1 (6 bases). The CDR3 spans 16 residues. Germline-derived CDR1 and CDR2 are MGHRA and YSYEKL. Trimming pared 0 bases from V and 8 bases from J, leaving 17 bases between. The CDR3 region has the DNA TGCGCCAGCAGCCAAGAAGCAGGGGTTAAGAGAGACATTCAGTACTTC. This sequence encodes CASSQEAGVKRDIQYF.